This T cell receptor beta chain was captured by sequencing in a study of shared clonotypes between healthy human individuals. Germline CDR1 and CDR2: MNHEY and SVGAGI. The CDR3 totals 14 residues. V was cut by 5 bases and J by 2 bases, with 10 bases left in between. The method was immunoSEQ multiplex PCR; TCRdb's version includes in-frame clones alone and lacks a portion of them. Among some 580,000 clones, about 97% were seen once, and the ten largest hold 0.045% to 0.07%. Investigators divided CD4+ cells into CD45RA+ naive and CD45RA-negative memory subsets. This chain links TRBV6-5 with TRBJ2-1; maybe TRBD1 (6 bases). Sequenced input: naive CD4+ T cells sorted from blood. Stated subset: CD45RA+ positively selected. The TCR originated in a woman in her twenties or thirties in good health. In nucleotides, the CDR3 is TGTGCCAGCAGTACAGGGATCGCCTACAATGAGCAGTTCTTC. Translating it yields CASSTGIAYNEQFF.